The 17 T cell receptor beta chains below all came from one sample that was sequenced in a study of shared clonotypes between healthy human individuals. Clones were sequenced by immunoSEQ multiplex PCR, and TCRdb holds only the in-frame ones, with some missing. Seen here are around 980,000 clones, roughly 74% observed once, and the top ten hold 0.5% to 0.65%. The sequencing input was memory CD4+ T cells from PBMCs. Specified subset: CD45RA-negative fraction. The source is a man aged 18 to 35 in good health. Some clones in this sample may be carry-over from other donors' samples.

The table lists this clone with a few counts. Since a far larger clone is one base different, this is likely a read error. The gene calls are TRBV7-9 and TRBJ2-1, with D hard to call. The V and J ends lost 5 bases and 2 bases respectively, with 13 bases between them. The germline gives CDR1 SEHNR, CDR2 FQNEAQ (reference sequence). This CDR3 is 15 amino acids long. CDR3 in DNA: TGTGCCAGCAGCATAGTTCCAGAGGCCTACAATGAGCAGTTCTTC. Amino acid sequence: CASSIVPEAYNEQFF.

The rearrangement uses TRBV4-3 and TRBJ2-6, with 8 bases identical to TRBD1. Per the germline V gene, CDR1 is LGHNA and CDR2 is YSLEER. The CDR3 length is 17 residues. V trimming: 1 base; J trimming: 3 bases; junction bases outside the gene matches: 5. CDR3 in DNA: TGCGCCAGCAGCCAAGTCCCAGGGGGCGATGGGGCCAACGTCCTGACTTTC. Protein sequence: CASSQVPGGDGANVLTF.

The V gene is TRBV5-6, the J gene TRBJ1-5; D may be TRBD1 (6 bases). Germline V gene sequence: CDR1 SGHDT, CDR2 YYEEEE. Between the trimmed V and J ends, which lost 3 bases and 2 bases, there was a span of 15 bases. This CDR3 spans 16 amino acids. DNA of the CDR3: TGTGCCAGCAGCTCTTACAGGGAATGGGGCAATCAGCCCCAGCATTTT. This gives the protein CASSSYREWGNQPQHF. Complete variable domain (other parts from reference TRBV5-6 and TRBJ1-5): DAGVTQSPTHLIKTRGQQVTLRCSPKSGHDTVSWYQQALGQGPQFIFQYYEEEERQRGNFPDRFSGHQFPNYSSELNVNALLLGDSALYLCASSSYREWGNQPQHFGDGTRLSIL.

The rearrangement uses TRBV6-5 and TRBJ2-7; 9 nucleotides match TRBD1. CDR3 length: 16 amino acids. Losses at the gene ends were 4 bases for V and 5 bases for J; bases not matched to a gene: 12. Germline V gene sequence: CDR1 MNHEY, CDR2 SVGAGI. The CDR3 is CASSWVEGQGPHEQYF. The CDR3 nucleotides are TGTGCCAGCAGTTGGGTGGAAGGACAGGGGCCCCACGAGCAGTACTTC.

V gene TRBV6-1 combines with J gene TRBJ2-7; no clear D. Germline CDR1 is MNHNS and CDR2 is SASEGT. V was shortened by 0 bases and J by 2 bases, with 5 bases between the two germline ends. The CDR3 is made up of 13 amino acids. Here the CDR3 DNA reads TGTGCCAGCAGTGAAGCAGGGCCCTACGAGCAGTACTTC. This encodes CASSEAGPYEQYF.

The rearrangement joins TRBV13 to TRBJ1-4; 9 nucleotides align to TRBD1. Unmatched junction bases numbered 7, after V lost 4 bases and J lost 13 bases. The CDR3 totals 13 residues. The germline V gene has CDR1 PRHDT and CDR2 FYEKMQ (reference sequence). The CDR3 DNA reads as TGTGCCAGCAGCTCACAGGGGGCGCGGGTACTGTTTTTT. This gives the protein CASSSQGARVLFF.

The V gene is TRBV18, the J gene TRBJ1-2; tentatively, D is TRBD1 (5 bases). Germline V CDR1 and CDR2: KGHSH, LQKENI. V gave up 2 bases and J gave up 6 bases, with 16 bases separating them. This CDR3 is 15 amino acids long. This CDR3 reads CASSPVTGAQDGYTF. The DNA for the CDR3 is TGTGCCAGCTCACCAGTCACCGGGGCCCAGGATGGCTACACCTTC.

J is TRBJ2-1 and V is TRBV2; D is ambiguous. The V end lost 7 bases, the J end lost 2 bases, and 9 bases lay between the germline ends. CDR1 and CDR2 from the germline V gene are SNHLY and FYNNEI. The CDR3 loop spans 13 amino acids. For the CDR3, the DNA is TGTGCCAGCAACGGAGACCCCTACAATGAGCAGTTCTTC. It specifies CASNGDPYNEQFF.

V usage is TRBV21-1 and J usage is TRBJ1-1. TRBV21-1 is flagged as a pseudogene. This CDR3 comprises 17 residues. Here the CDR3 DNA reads TGTGCCAGCAGCAAAGGCGAGGCCCCTAGGAAGGGCACTGAAGCTTTCTTT. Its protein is CASSKGEAPRKGTEAFF.

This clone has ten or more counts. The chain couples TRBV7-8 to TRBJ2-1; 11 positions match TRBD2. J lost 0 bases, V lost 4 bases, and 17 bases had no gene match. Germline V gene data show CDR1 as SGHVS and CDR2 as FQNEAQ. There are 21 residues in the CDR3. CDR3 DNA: TGTGCCAGCAGCTGGGTGATAGGGGATAGCGGGAGGGTGAGCTCCTACAATGAGCAGTTCTTC. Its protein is CASSWVIGDSGRVSSYNEQFF.

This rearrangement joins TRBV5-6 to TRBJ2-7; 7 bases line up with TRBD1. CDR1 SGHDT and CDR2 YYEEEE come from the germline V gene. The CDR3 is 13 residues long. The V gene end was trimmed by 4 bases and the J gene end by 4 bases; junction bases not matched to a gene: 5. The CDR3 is CASSQPTGYEQYF. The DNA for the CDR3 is TGTGCCAGCAGCCAACCGACAGGGTACGAGCAGTACTTC.

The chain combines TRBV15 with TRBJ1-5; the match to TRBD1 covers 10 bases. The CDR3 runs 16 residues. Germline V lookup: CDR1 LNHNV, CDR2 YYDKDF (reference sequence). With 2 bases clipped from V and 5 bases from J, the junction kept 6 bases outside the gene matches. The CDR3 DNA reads TGTGCCACCAGCAGATCCGGACAGGGGGACTATCAGCCCCAGCATTTT. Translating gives CATSRSGQGDYQPQHF.

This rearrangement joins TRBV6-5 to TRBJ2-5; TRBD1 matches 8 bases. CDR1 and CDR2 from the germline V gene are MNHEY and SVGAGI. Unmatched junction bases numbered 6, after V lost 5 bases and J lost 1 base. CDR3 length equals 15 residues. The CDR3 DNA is TGTGCCAGCAGTAACGACAGGGGTGTCCAAGAGACCCAGTACTTC. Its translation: CASSNDRGVQETQYF.

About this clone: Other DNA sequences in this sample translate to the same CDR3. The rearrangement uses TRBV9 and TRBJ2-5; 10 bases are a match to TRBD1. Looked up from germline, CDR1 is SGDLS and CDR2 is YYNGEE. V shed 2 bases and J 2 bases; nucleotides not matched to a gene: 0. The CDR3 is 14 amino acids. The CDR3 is CASSVGQGQETQYF. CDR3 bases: TGTGCCAGCAGCGTGGGACAGGGGCAAGAGACCCAGTACTTC. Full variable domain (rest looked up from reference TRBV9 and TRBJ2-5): DSGVTQTPKHLITATGQRVTLRCSPRSGDLSVYWYQQSLDQGLQFLIQYYNGEERAKGNILERFSAQQFPDLHSELNLSSLELGDSALYFCASSVGQGQETQYFGPGTRLLVL.

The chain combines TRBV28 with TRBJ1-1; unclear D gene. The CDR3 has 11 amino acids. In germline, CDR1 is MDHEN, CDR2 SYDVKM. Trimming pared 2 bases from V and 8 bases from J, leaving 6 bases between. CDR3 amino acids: CASSLVNEAFF. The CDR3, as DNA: TGTGCCAGCAGTTTAGTCAACGAAGCTTTCTTT.

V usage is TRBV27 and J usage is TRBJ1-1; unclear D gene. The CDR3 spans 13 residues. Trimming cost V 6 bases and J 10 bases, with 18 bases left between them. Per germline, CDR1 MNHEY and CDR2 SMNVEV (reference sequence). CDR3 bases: TGTGCCAGCAGCCTCAACGATGGAGCGGCAGCTTTCTTT. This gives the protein CASSLNDGAAAFF.

CDR3 in DNA: TGTGCCAGCAGCAAACTGCAGGGGAGTCAGCCCCAGCATTTT. Protein product: CASSKLQGSQPQHF. The chain employs TRBV21-1 and TRBJ1-5; the D call in the table, TRBD1, was not verified against the DNA. TRBV21-1 is a known pseudogene. The CDR3 is 14 residues long.